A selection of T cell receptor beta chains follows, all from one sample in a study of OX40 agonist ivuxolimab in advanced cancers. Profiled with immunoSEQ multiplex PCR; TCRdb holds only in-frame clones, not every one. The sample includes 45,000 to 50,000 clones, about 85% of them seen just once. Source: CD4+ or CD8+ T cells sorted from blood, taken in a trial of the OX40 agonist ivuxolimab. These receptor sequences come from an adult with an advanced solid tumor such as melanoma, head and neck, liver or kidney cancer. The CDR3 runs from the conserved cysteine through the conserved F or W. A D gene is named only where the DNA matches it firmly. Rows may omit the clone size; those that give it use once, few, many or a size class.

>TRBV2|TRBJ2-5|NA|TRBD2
CASRRLAVQGTQYF
TGTGCCAGCAGACGACTAGCGGTCCAGGGGACCCAGTACTTC
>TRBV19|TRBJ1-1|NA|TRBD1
CASSITQGSEAFF
TGTGCCAGTAGTATTACACAGGGGTCTGAAGCTTTCTTT
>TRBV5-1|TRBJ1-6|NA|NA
CASSLHPATYNSPLHF
TGCGCCAGCAGCTTGCATCCGGCGACTTATAATTCACCCCTCCACTTT
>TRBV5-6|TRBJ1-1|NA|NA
CASSFGQLNTEAFF
TGTGCCAGCAGCTTTGGACAACTGAACACTGAAGCTTTCTTT
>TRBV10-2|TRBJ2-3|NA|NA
CASSESLGWGTDTQYF
TGCGCCAGCAGTGAGAGCTTAGGTTGGGGCACAGATACGCAGTATTTT
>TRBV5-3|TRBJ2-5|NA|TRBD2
CARSYPQGGVYQETQYF
TGTGCCAGAAGCTACCCTCAGGGAGGGGTCTACCAAGAGACCCAGTACTTC
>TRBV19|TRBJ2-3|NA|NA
CASSMVAGTDTQYF
TGTGCCAGTAGTATGGTCGCCGGCACAGATACGCAGTATTTT
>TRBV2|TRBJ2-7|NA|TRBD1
CASSVDRGPVEQYF
TGTGCCAGCAGTGTGGACAGGGGCCCTGTCGAGCAGTACTTC
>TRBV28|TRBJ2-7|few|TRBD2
CASSARYLLAGVHEQYF
TGTGCCAGCAGCGCCCGCTACCTACTAGCGGGAGTCCACGAGCAGTACTTC
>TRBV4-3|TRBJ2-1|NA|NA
CASSQLPPGNEQFF
TGCGCCAGCAGCCAACTCCCCCCAGGCAATGAGCAGTTCTTC
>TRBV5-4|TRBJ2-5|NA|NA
CASSPGVADQETQYF
TGTGCCAGCAGTCCCGGGGTAGCGGATCAAGAGACCCAGTACTTC
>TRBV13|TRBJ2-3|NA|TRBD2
CASSRAGGSTDTQYF
TGTGCCAGCAGCCGAGCGGGAGGGAGCACAGATACGCAGTATTTT
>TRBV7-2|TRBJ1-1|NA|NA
CASSLVGGRWTEAFF
TGTGCCAGCAGCTTAGTGGGTGGCAGGTGGACTGAAGCTTTCTTT
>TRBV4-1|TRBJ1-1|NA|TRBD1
CASSQEGGGGRRLGIF
TGCGCCAGCAGCCAAGAGGGAGGGGGCGGGAGACGATTGGGGATCTTT
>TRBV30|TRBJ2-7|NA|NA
CAWSAPGAYEQYF
TGTGCCTGGAGCGCGCCCGGCGCCTACGAGCAGTACTTC
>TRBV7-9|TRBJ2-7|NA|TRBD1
CASSFPGTGQGEQYF
TGTGCCAGCAGCTTCCCCGGGACAGGGCAGGGCGAGCAGTACTTC
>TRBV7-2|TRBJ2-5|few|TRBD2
CASSLAASGGQETQYF
TGTGCCAGCAGCTTAGCGGCTAGCGGGGGGCAAGAGACCCAGTACTTC
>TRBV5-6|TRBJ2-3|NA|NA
CASSLADGDTQYF
TGTGCCAGCAGCTTGGCCGACGGAGATACGCAGTATTTT
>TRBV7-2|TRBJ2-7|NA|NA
CASSLETSSYEQYF
TGTGCCAGCAGCTTAGAGACAAGCTCCTACGAGCAGTACTTC
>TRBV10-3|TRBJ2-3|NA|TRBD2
CAISDQSGGAVPDTQYF
TGTGCCATCAGTGACCAAAGCGGGGGGGCCGTACCAGATACGCAGTATTTT
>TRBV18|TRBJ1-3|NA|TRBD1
CASSPPKDRLSGNTIYF
TGTGCCAGCTCACCACCGAAGGACAGGCTTTCTGGAAACACCATATATTTT
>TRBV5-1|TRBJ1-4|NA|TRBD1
CASSSSGQGGEKLFF
TGCGCCAGCAGCTCGTCGGGACAGGGTGGCGAAAAACTGTTTTTT
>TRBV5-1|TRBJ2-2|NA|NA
CASSPGMVGGELFF
TGCGCCAGCAGCCCCGGGATGGTTGGCGGGGAGCTGTTTTTT
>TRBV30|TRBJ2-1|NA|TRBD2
CALTPGLAGGQEFF
TGTGCCCTTACCCCGGGACTAGCGGGAGGTCAGGAGTTCTTC
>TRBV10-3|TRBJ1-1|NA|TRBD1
CAIRTTGRAEAFF
TGTGCCATCAGGACGACAGGGCGCGCTGAAGCTTTCTTT
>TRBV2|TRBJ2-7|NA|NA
CASSENRDNNEQYF
TGTGCCAGCAGTGAAAACAGGGATAACAACGAGCAGTACTTC
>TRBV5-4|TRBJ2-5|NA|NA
CASSLQGPSRETQYF
TGTGCCAGCAGCTTACAGGGACCTTCCAGGGAGACCCAGTACTTC
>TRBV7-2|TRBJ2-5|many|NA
CASSFRGYLQETQYF
TGTGCCAGCAGCTTCAGGGGCTACCTCCAAGAGACCCAGTACTTC
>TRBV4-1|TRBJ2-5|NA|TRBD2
CASSQEASGGAFETQYF
TGCGCCAGCAGCCAAGAGGCTAGCGGGGGGGCCTTTGAGACCCAGTACTTC
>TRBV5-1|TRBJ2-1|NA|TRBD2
CASGRGGPNSYNEQFF
TGCGCCAGCGGGCGCGGGGGTCCGAACTCCTACAATGAGCAGTTCTTC
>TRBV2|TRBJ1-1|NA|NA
CASSLEYTEAFF
TGTGCCAGCAGTCTAGAATACACTGAAGCTTTCTTT
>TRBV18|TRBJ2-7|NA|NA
CASSPLGLAYEQYF
TGTGCCAGCTCACCACTGGGATTGGCCTACGAGCAGTACTTC
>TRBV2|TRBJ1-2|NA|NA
CASSSGGRARYGYTF
TGTGCCAGCAGCTCGGGCGGCAGGGCTCGCTATGGCTACACCTTC
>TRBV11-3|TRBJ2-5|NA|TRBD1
CASSNRGGETQYF
TGTGCCAGCAGCAACAGGGGTGGAGAGACCCAGTACTTC
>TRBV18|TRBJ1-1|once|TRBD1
CASSRRDRNTEAFF
TGTGCCAGCTCGCGCCGGGACAGGAACACTGAAGCTTTCTTT
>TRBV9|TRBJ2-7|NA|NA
CASSPRQGGDEQYF
TGTGCCAGCAGCCCCCGACAGGGAGGGGACGAGCAGTACTTC
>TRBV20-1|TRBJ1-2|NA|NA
CSAIPAYTF
TGCAGTGCGATCCCCGCTTATACCTTC
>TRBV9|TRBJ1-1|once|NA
CASSVGIDSPEAFF
TGTGCCAGCAGCGTAGGTATAGATAGCCCTGAAGCTTTCTTT
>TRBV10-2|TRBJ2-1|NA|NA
CASRLSGPGNEQFF
TGCGCCAGCAGATTGAGCGGGCCGGGCAATGAGCAGTTCTTC
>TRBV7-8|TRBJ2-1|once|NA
CASSPRGTYNEQFF
TGTGCCAGCAGCCCAAGGGGGACCTACAATGAGCAGTTCTTC
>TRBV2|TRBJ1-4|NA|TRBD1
CASSGWTGASLEKLFF
TGTGCCAGCAGTGGATGGACAGGGGCGAGTCTTGAAAAACTGTTTTTT
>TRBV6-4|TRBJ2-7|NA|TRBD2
CASSVRAGAHYEQYF
TGTGCCAGCAGTGTAAGAGCGGGGGCTCACTACGAGCAGTACTTC
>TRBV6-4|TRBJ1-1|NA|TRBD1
CASSVIRGGKVEAFF
TGTGCCAGCAGTGTAATTCGAGGGGGCAAGGTTGAAGCTTTCTTT
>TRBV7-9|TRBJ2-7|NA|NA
CASSLAVGQGTWQYF
TGTGCCAGCAGCTTAGCGGTGGGACAAGGAACGTGGCAGTACTTC
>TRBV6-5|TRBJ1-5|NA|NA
CASSQNPNQPQHF
TGTGCCAGCAGTCAAAATCCCAATCAGCCCCAGCATTTT
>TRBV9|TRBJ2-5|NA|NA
CASSPQYGETQYF
TGTGCCAGCAGCCCCCAATACGGGGAGACCCAGTACTTC
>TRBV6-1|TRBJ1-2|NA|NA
CASSEVGALGYTF
TGTGCCAGCAGTGAAGTGGGGGCGCTCGGCTACACCTTC
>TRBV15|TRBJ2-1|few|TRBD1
CATSSRQGARDEQFF
TGTGCCACCAGCAGTAGACAGGGGGCGAGGGATGAGCAGTTCTTC
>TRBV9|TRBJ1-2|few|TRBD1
CASSPQMRGTGGVAGYTF
TGTGCCAGCAGCCCTCAAATGAGGGGGACAGGGGGCGTAGCTGGCTACACCTTC